Listed here are 17 T cell receptor beta chains from one sample, sequenced in a study of neoadjuvant anti-PD-1 for oral cavity cancer. The table came from immunoSEQ multiplex PCR; TCRdb's copy has only in-frame clones and leaves some out. The sample has about 14,000 clones, 62% seen once. Sequences were derived from PBMCs, sampled before nivolumab (anti-PD-1) treatment. The receptors were sampled from a person aged 35 to 85 with oral cavity squamous cell carcinoma.

The chain recombines TRBV11-2 with TRBJ2-1; D is tentatively TRBD1 or TRBD2 (7 bases each). The germline V gene has CDR1 SGHAT and CDR2 FQNNGV. V was shortened by 4 bases and J by 4 bases, with 17 bases between the two germline ends. The CDR3 consists of 16 residues. The CDR3 nucleotides are TGTGCCAGCAGCTCGAGGGGGCGGGAGATTTACAATGAGCAGTTCTTC. Translating gives CASSSRGREIYNEQFF.

This clone was observed a single time. V is TRBV13 and J is TRBJ2-2, with D possibly matching TRBD2 (5 bases). Trimming cost V 2 bases and J 4 bases, with 11 bases left between them. The length of the CDR3 is 15 residues. The germline CDR1 and CDR2 sequences are PRHDT and FYEKMQ (reference sequence). The CDR3 is CASSLLAGGTGELFF. CDR3 in DNA: TGTGCCAGCAGCTTACTAGCCGGTGGCACCGGGGAGCTGTTTTTT. Full variable domain (remainder filled in from reference TRBV13 and TRBJ2-2): AAGVIQSPRHLIKEKRETATLKCYPIPRHDTVYWYQQGPGQDPQFLISFYEKMQSDKGSIPDRFSAQQFSDYHSELNMSSLELGDSALYFCASSLLAGGTGELFFGEGSRLTVL.

This clone was observed a few times. The chain has TRBV28 and TRBJ1-6; 8 nucleotides agree with TRBD1. V lost 3 bases and J lost 7; bases outside the gene matches: 5. CDR3 length: 15 residues. The germline gives CDR1 MDHEN, CDR2 SYDVKM. CDR3 sequence (DNA): TGTGCCAGCAGTTTGATGGACAGGGAAAATTCACCCCTCCACTTT. This encodes CASSLMDRENSPLHF.

The chain employs TRBV30 and TRBJ1-5; weak D call: TRBD1 (5 bases). Germline V gene data show CDR1 as GTSNPN and CDR2 as SVGIG (reference sequence). This CDR3 has 15 amino acids. V gave up 5 bases and J gave up 2 bases, with 16 bases separating them. The CDR3 DNA reads TGTGCCTGGGGCGGGGGTCTAGGGGGCAATCAGCCCCAGCATTTT. Encoded protein: CAWGGGLGGNQPQHF. The full variable domain, completed using reference TRBV30 and TRBJ1-5, is SQTIHQWPATLVQPVGSPLSLECTVEGTSNPNLYWYRQAAGRGLQLLFYSVGIGQISSEVPQNLSASRPQDRQFILSSKKLLLSDSGFYLCAWGGGLGGNQPQHFGDGTRLSIL.

The chain has TRBV5-5 and TRBJ2-7; TRBD2 is a possible D gene (5 bases). This CDR3 region has 12 residues. The V end lost 0 bases, the J end lost 5 bases, and 6 bases lay between the germline ends. Germline-derived CDR1 and CDR2 are SGHKS and YYEKEE (reference sequence). CDR3 sequence (DNA): TGTGCCAGCAGCTTGGAGAGGGACGAGCAGTACTTC. This gives the protein CASSLERDEQYF. Full variable domain (missing parts from reference TRBV5-5 and TRBJ2-7): DAGVTQSPTHLIKTRGQQVTLRCSPISGHKSVSWYQQVLGQGPQFIFQYYEKEERGRGNFPDRFSARQFPNYSSELNVNALLLGDSALYLCASSLERDEQYFGPGTRLTVT.

This clone occurred once. The V gene is TRBV5-6, the J gene TRBJ1-5, with D perhaps TRBD1 (5 bases). With 4 bases removed from V and 0 bases from J, the gap between germline ends came to 14 bases. CDR3 length: 16 residues. Germline loops: CDR1 SGHDT, CDR2 YYEEEE. CDR3 residues: CASSLQGPGSNQPQHF. DNA of the CDR3: TGTGCCAGCAGCCTCCAGGGTCCTGGTAGCAATCAGCCCCAGCATTTT.

The V and J genes are TRBV9 and TRBJ2-1; TRBD2 is a possible D gene (5 bases). The CDR3 consists of 17 residues. Germline values: CDR1 SGDLS, CDR2 YYNGEE. Trimming took off 0 bases at V and 0 bases at J, with 13 bases between the two ends. CDR3 sequence (DNA): TGTGCCAGCAGCGTAGCAGGTCCGGGGAGCTCCTACAATGAGCAGTTCTTC. It codes for CASSVAGPGSSYNEQFF.

The V and J genes are TRBV6-1 and TRBJ2-3; D ambiguous. Germline V CDR1 and CDR2: MNHNS, SASEGT. The CDR3 spans 14 residues. Trimming took off 6 bases at V and 7 bases at J, with 17 bases between the two ends. CDR3 in DNA: TGTGCCAGCAGACCCGGGTCCCGTTCGTATACGCAGTATTTT. Translating it yields CASRPGSRSYTQYF.

The rearrangement uses TRBV5-6 and TRBJ2-7; D might be TRBD1 or TRBD2, each matching 5 bases. The V end lost 0 bases, the J end lost 8 bases, and 15 bases lay between the germline ends. Germline assignment: CDR1 SGHDT and CDR2 YYEEEE. There are 14 residues in the CDR3. The CDR3 here is CASSLAVGTSQQYF. CDR3 nucleotides: TGTGCCAGCAGCTTGGCCGTCGGGACCTCTCAGCAGTACTTC.

The chain recombines TRBV5-5 with TRBJ1-2; the match to TRBD1 covers 7 bases. The germline gives CDR1 SGHKS, CDR2 YYEKEE (reference sequence). This CDR3 is 15 amino acids long. J gave up 4 bases and V 5 bases, and 11 bases lay outside the gene matches. In DNA, the CDR3 is TGTGCCAGCAGTCACGCGGGACAGTCTTTCTATGGCTACACCTTC. Translated: CASSHAGQSFYGYTF.

This clone showed up just a few times. The chain uses TRBV5-6 and TRBJ1-5, with D perhaps TRBD1 (6 bases). The germline V and J ends were trimmed by 2 bases and 2 bases, with 17 bases remaining between them. The germline V gene has CDR1 SGHDT and CDR2 YYEEEE. The CDR3 extends over 17 amino acids. The CDR3 region is CASSFGTLGRGNQPQHF. The CDR3, as DNA: TGTGCCAGCAGCTTCGGGACATTGGGTAGGGGCAATCAGCCCCAGCATTTT.

This clone was seen only a few times. The CDR3 sequence is CASSLPGRGEQDTQYF. CDR3 in DNA: TGTGCCAGCAGCCTCCCGGGGCGGGGCGAGCAAGATACGCAGTATTTT. The chain links TRBV7-9 to TRBJ2-3; perhaps TRBD2 as D (6 bases). Germline CDR1 and CDR2: SEHNR and FQNEAQ (reference sequence). V dropped 5 bases and J dropped 5 bases, with 20 bases sitting between them. The CDR3 contains 16 residues.

V usage is TRBV18 and J usage is TRBJ1-2; D gene ambiguous. Per germline, CDR1 KGHSH and CDR2 LQKENI. V was pared by 6 bases and J by 4 bases, with 12 bases between. The CDR3 spans 13 residues. The CDR3 DNA follows: TGTGCCAGCTCCCGTGAAGGAGGCTATGGCTACACCTTC. Translating it yields CASSREGGYGYTF. The whole variable domain, filled in from reference TRBV18 and TRBJ1-2, reads NAGVMQNPRHLVRRRGQEARLRCSPMKGHSHVYWYRQLPEEGLKFMVYLQKENIIDESGMPKERFSAEFPKEGPSILRIQQVVRGDSAAYFCASSREGGYGYTFGSGTRLTVV.

The chain uses TRBV10-1 and TRBJ2-1; 8 bases are a match to TRBD2. The CDR3 spans 15 residues. Looked up from germline, CDR1 is WNHNN and CDR2 is SYGVQD (reference sequence). The junction had 9 bases not matched to a gene; V was cut back by 4 bases and J by 7 bases. DNA for the CDR3: TGCGCCAGCAGTGTTGGTCTAGCGGGCATAAATGAGCAGTTCTTC. Protein sequence: CASSVGLAGINEQFF.

The chain has TRBV5-1 and TRBJ2-5; no clear D gene. The germline V and J ends were trimmed by 5 bases and 5 bases, with 13 bases remaining between them. The CDR3 covers 13 residues. Germline CDR1 and CDR2: SGHRS and YFSETQ. In nucleotides, the CDR3 is TGCGCCAGCAGAGAGACTTCCGTGGAGACCCAGTACTTC. Protein: CASRETSVETQYF.

This chain connects TRBV28 to TRBJ1-6; D ambiguous. CDR1 is MDHEN and CDR2 is SYDVKM in the germline V gene. CDR3 length: 12 residues. Trimming took off 3 bases at V and 15 bases at J, with 12 bases between the two ends. DNA of the CDR3: TGTGCCAGCAGTTTCCAACAGACTCTCCTCCACTTT. Translation gives CASSFQQTLLHF.

The V call is TRBV6-1, the J call TRBJ2-6; D remains unclear. CDR3 length equals 15 residues. The V end was cut by 6 bases, the J end by 2 bases, with 11 bases between. Germline V lookup: CDR1 MNHNS, CDR2 SASEGT. The CDR3 protein is CASRVQSTGANVLTF. CDR3 DNA: TGTGCCAGCAGAGTACAGTCCACTGGGGCCAACGTCCTGACTTTC.